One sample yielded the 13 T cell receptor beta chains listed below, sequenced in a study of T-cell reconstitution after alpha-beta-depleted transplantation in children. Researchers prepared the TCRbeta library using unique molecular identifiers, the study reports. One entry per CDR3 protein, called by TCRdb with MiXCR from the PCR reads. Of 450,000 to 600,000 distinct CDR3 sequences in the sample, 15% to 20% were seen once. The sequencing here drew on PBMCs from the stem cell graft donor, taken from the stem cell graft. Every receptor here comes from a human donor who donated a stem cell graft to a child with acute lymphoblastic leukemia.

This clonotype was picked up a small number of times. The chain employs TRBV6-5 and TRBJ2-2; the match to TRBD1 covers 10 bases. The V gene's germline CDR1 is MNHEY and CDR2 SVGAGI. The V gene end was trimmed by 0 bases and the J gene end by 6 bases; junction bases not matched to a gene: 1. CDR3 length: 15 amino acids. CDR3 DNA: TGTGCCAGCAGTTACTCGGGACAGGGGCCCGGGGAGCTGTTTTTT. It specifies CASSYSGQGPGELFF.

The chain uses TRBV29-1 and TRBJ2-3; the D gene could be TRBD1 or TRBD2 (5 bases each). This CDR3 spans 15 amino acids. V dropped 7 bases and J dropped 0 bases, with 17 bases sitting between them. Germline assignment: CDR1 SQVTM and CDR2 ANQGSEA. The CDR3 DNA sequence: TGCAGCGCGTCTGACGGGGCATCTAGCACAGATACGCAGTATTTT. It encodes CSASDGASSTDTQYF.

As DNA, the CDR3 is TGCAGTGCCGACCTGACCGGCGCCGATACGCAGTATTTT. Translating it yields CSADLTGADTQYF. The rearrangement uses TRBV20-1 and TRBJ2-3, with D uncertain. Trimming removed 6 bases at V and 6 bases at J, with 16 bases between. This CDR3 has 13 residues. Looked up from germline, CDR1 is DFQATT and CDR2 is SNEGSKA (reference sequence).

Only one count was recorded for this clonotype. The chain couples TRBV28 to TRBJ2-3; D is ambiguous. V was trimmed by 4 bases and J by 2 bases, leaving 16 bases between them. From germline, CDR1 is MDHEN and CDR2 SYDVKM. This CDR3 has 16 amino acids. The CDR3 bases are TGTGCCAGCAGTTCAAAGGCCGGACGGGTCACAGATACGCAGTATTTT. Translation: CASSSKAGRVTDTQYF.

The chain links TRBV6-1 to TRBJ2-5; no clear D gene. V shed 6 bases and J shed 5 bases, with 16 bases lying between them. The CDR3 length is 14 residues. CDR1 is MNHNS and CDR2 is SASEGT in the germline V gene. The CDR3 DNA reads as TGTGCCAGCAGGGTGGACCCGGGCATGGAGACCCAGTACTTC. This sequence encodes CASRVDPGMETQYF.

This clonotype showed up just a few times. As DNA, the CDR3 is TGTGCCAGCAGCTTAGGTAGCGGGTACGGGGAGCTGTTTTTT. Translation: CASSLGSGYGELFF. The chain carries TRBV7-6 and TRBJ2-2; 7 positions agree with TRBD2. This CDR3 is built from 14 residues. Germline CDR1 is SGHVS and CDR2 is FNYEAQ. With V trimmed by 1 base and J by 7 bases, 3 bases remained unmatched.

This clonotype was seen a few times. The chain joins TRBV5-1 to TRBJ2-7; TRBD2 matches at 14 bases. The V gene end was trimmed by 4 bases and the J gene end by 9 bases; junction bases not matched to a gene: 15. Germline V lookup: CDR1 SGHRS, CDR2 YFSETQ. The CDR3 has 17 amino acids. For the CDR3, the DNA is TGCGCCAGCAGCCCATCTGGGACTAGCGGGGGCGCTAGGTGGCAGTACTTC. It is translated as CASSPSGTSGGARWQYF.

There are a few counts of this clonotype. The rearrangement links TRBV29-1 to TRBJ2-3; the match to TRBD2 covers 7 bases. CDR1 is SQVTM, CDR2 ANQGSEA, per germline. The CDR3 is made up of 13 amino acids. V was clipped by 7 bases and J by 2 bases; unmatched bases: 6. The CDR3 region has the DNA TGCAGCGGAGGGAGGGGCTACACAGATACGCAGTATTTT. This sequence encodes CSGGRGYTDTQYF.

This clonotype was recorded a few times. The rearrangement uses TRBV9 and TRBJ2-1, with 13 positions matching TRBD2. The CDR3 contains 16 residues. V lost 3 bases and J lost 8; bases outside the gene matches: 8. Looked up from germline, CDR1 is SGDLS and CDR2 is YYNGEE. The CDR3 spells CASSEGGLAGIYEQFF. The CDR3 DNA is TGTGCCAGCAGCGAGGGGGGACTAGCGGGAATTTATGAGCAGTTCTTC.

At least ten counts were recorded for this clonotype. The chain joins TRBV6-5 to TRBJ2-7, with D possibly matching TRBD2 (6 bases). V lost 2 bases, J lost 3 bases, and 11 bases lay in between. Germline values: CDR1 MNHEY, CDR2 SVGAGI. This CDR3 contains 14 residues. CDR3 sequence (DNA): TGTGCCAGCAGTTACGTAGGAGGGAACTACGAGCAGTACTTC. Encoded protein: CASSYVGGNYEQYF.

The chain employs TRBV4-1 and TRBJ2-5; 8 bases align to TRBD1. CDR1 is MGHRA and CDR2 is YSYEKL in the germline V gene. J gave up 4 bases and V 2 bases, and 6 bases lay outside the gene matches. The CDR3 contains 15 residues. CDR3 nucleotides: TGCGCCAGCAGCCAACTAAGACAGGGGCGAGAGACCCAGTACTTC. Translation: CASSQLRQGRETQYF.

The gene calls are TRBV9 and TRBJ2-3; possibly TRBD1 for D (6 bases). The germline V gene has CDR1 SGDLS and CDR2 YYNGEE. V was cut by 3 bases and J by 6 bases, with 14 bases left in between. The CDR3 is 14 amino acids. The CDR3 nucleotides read TGTGCCAGCAGCGCAGACAGGCGGTCGGATACGCAGTATTTT. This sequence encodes CASSADRRSDTQYF.

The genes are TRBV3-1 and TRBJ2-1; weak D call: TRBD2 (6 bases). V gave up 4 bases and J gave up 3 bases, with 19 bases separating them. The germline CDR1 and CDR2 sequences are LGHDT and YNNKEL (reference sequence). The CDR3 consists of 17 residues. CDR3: CASSPPRYLASYNEQFF. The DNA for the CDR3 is TGTGCCAGCAGCCCCCCCCGATACCTAGCGAGCTACAATGAGCAGTTCTTC.